The T cell receptor beta chain described here comes from a study of blood T cell repertoires in COVID-19. The overall study: Some COVID-19 samples were acute and others convalescent; all came from the United States, Italy and Spain. T cells, B-cell-depleted T cells, or PBMCs provided the cDNA or gDNA that served as material.

This clone has only one observation. CDR1 is KGHSH, CDR2 LQKENI, per germline. V lost 3 bases to trimming and J lost 5 bases, with 7 bases between them. This CDR3 has 12 residues. The data were produced by immunoSEQ multiplex PCR, yet TCRdb's version contains in-frame clones alone and is incomplete. This sample has 110,000 to 150,000 clones, with approximately 90% found just once. The gene calls are TRBV18 and TRBJ1-1; no reliable D call. This clonotype was obtained from a woman older than 75 with acute or convalescent COVID-19. The specimen was peripheral blood. CDR3 residues: CASSPYGTEAFF. In DNA form, the CDR3 reads TGTGCCAGCTCACCTTACGGGACTGAAGCTTTCTTT.